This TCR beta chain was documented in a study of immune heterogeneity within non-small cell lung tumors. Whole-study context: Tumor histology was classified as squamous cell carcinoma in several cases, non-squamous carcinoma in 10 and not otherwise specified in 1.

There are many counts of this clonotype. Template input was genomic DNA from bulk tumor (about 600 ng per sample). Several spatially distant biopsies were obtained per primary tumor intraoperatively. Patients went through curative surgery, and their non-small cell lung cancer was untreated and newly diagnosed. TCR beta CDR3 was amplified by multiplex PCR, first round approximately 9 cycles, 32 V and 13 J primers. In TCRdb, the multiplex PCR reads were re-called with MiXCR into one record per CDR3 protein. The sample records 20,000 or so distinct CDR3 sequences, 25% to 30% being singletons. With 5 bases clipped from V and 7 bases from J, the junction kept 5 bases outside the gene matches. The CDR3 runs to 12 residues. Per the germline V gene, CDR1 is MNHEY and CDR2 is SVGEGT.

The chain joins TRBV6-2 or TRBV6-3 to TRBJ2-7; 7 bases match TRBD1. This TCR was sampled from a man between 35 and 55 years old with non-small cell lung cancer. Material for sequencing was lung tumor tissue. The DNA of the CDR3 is TGTGCCAGCAGTATTACAGGGGAAGAGCAGTACTTC. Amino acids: CASSITGEEQYF.